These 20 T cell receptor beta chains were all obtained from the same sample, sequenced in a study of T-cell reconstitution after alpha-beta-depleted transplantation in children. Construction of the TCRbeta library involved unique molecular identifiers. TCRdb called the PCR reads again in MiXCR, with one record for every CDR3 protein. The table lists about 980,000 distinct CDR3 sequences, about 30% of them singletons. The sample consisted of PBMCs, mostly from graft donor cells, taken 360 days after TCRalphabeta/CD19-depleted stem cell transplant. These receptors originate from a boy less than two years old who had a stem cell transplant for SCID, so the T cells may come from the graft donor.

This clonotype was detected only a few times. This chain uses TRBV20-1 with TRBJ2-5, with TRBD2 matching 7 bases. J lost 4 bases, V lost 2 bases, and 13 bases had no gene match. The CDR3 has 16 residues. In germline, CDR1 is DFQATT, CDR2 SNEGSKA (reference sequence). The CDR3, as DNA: TGCAGTGCTAGACCCCGGGGCGGGGGAAGGGGAGAGACCCAGTACTTC. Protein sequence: CSARPRGGGRGETQYF.

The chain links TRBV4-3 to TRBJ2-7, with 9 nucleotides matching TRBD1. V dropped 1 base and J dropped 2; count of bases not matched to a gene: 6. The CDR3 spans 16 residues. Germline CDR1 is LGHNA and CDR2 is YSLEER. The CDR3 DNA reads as TGCGCCAGCAGCCAAGTTGGGACAGGGAGCACCTACGAGCAGTACTTC. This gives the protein CASSQVGTGSTYEQYF.

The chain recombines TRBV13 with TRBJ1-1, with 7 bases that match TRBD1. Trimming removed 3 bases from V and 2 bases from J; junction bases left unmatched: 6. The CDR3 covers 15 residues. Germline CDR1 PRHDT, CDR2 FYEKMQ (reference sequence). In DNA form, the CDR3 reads TGTGCCAGCAGCTTCGAGGGACAGTCAAACACTGAAGCTTTCTTT. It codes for CASSFEGQSNTEAFF.

The CDR3 DNA reads TGTGCCAGCAGCACCCCGACTGGGCGGGGACGAAAGGCAGATACGCAGTATTTT. This encodes CASSTPTGRGRKADTQYF. The chain combines TRBV11-1 with TRBJ2-3; TRBD2 might be the D (6 bases). Per the germline V gene, CDR1 is SGHAT and CDR2 is FQDESV (reference sequence). There are 18 residues in the CDR3. Trimming took 5 bases from V and 4 from J, leaving 25 bases between them.

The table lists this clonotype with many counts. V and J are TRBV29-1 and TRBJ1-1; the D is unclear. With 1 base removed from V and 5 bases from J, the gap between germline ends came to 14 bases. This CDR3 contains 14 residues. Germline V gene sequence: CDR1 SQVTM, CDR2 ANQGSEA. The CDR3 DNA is TGCAGCGTTGAAGTTCCGATCCTGAGTACTGAAGCTTTCTTT. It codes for CSVEVPILSTEAFF.

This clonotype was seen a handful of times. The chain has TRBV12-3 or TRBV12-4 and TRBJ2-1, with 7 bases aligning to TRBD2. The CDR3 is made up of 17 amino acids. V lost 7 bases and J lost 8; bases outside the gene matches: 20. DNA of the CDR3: TGTGCCAGCATTGCGGGCACTTCTAGCGGACTAGGCGATGAGCAGTTCTTC. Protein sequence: CASIAGTSSGLGDEQFF.

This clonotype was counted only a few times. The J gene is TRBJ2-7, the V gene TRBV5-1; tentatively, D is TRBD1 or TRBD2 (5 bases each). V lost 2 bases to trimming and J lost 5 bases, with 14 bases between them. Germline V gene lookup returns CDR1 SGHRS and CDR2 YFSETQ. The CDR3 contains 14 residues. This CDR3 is CASSFRDPRDEQYF. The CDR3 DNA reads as TGCGCCAGCAGCTTCCGGGACCCCAGGGACGAGCAGTACTTC.

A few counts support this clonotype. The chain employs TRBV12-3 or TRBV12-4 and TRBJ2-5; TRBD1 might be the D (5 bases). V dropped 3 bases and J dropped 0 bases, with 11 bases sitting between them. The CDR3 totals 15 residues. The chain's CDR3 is CASSFPGHHQETQYF. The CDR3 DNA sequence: TGTGCCAGCAGTTTCCCAGGACACCACCAAGAGACCCAGTACTTC.

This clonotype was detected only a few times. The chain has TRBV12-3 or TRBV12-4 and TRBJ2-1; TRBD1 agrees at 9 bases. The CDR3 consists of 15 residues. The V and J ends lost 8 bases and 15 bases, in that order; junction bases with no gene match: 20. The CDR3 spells CASCAPGTGKGRLFF. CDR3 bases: TGTGCCAGCTGCGCACCGGGGACAGGGAAGGGTAGACTGTTCTTC.

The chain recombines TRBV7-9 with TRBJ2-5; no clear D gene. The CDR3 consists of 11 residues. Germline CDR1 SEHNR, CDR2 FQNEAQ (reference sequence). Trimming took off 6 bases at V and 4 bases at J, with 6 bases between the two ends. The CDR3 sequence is CASRIGETQYF. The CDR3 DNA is TGTGCCAGCAGGATAGGAGAGACCCAGTACTTC.

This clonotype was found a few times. The CDR3 here is CASCSWATGELFF. The CDR3 region has the DNA TGCGCCAGCTGCTCCTGGGCCACCGGGGAGCTGTTTTTT. The chain joins TRBV10-2 to TRBJ2-2; D is undetermined. CDR1 and CDR2 from the germline V gene are WSHSY and SAAADI. Trimming cost V 8 bases and J 4 bases, with 11 bases left between them. CDR3 length: 13 residues.

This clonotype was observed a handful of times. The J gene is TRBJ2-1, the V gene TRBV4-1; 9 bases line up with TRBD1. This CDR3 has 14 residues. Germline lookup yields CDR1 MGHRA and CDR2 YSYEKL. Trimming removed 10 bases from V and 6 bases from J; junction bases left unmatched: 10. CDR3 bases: TGCGCCACCGAGTGGGGGACAGGGATCAATGAGCAGTTCTTC. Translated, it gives CATEWGTGINEQFF.

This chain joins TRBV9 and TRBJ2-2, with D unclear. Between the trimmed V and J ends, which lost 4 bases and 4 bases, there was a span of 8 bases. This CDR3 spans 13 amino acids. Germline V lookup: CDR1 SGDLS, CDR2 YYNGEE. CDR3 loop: CASSQGPTGELFF. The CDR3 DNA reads TGTGCCAGCAGCCAAGGCCCCACCGGGGAGCTGTTTTTT.

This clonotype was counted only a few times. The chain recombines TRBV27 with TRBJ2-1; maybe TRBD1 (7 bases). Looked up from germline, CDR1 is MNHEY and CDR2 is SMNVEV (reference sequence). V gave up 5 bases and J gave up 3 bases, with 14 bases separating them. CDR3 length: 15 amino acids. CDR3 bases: TGTGCCAGCAGTCCCAACAGGGGAGGCTACAATGAGCAGTTCTTC. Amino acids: CASSPNRGGYNEQFF.

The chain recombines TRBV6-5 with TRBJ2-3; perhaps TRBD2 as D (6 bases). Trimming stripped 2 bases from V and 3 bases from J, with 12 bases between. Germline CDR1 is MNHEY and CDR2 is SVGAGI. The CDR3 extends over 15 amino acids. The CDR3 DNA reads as TGTGCCAGCAGTTACGGCAGGGAGGCGACAGATACGCAGTATTTT. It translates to CASSYGREATDTQYF.

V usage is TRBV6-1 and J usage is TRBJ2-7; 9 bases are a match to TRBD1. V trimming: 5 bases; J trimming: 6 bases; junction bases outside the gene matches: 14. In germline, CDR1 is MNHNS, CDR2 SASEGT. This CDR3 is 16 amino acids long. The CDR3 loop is CASSKPNTGGASEQYF. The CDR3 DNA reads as TGTGCCAGCAGTAAACCAAACACAGGGGGCGCGTCCGAGCAGTACTTC.

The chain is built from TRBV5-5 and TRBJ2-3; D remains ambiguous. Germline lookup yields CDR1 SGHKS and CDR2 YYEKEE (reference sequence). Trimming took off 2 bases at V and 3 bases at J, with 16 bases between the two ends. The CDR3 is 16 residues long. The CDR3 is CASSFSIRQATDTQYF. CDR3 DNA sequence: TGTGCCAGCAGCTTTTCAATCAGGCAGGCTACAGATACGCAGTATTTT.

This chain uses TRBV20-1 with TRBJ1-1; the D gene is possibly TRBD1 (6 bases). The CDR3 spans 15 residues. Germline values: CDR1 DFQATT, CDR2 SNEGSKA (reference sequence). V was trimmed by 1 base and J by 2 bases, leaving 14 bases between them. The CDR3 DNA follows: TGCAGTGCTAGAGTAGGGGGTAACCTAAACACTGAAGCTTTCTTT. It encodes CSARVGGNLNTEAFF.

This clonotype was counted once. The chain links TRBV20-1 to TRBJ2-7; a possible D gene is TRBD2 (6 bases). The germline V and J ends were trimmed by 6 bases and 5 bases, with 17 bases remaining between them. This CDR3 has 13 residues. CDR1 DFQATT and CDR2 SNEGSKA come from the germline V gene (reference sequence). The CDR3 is CSARDGGIHEQYF. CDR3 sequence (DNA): TGCAGTGCCAGGGACGGGGGTATCCACGAGCAGTACTTC.

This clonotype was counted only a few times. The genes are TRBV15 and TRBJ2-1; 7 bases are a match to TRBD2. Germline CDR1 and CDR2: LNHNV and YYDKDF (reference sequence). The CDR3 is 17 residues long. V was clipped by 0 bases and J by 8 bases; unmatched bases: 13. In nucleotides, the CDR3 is TGTGCCACCAGCAGAGAGTTCTTCCTAGGGGCGGGGGATGAGCAGTTCTTC. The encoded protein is CATSREFFLGAGDEQFF.